The rows below give T cell receptor beta chains drawn from one sample of a study of radiation and T cells in renal cell carcinoma. Some clones are missing from TCRdb's copy, which holds only in-frame ones; the method was immunoSEQ multiplex PCR. This table holds 95,000 to 150,000 clones, around 83% found once. Specimen: blood, collected from a patient whose treatment included radiotherapy and nephrectomy. These TCRs come from a woman between 55 and 75 years old with renal cell carcinoma. Both conserved end residues are part of each CDR3. The D gene is left open where the match is weak. Size values are once, few and many counts, or a class for expanded clones, and some rows have none.

DNA: TGTGCCAGAAGAGGGGCTTATGAAAAACTGTTTTTT
CDR3: CARRGAYEKLFF
V: TRBV7-5
D: -
J: TRBJ1-4
size: -

DNA: TGTGCCAGCAGCGTAGGGTGGAACACTGAAGCTTTCTTT
CDR3: CASSVGWNTEAFF
V: TRBV9
D: -
J: TRBJ1-1
size: -

DNA: TGTGCCAGCAGCGCCAATCTTCCGAACACTGAAGCTTTCTTT
CDR3: CASSANLPNTEAFF
V: TRBV14
D: -
J: TRBJ1-1
size: -

DNA: TGTGCCAGCACCGAGACAGGGGGGAAAACCGGGGAGCTGTTTTTT
CDR3: CASTETGGKTGELFF
V: TRBV28
D: TRBD1
J: TRBJ2-2
size: -

DNA: TGTGCCAGCAGTTTTGGGTTTTACGAGCAGTACTTC
CDR3: CASSFGFYEQYF
V: TRBV28
D: -
J: TRBJ2-7
size: -

DNA: TGTGCCAGCGGTGACAGTTACTATGGCTACACCTTC
CDR3: CASGDSYYGYTF
V: TRBV28
D: -
J: TRBJ1-2
size: -

DNA: TGTGCCAGTAGTATCTCGGCAGGGAACTACGAGCAGTACTTC
CDR3: CASSISAGNYEQYF
V: TRBV19
D: -
J: TRBJ2-7
size: -

DNA: TGTGCCAGCAGCTTGGCGCCAGGCCCCGAAGCTTTCTTT
CDR3: CASSLAPGPEAFF
V: TRBV5-4
D: -
J: TRBJ1-1
size: -

DNA: TGTGCCAGCAGCTTATCTTTTGAGACAGGGTATGGAAACACCATATATTTT
CDR3: CASSLSFETGYGNTIYF
V: TRBV7-9
D: TRBD1
J: TRBJ1-3
size: -

DNA: TGTGCCAGCAGCACCGGGACTAGCGGGATCGGACAAGAGACCCAGTACTTC
CDR3: CASSTGTSGIGQETQYF
V: TRBV11-3
D: TRBD2
J: TRBJ2-5
size: -

DNA: TGTGCCAGCGGCTTGGATAGGGCCGGTTCACCCCTCCACTTT
CDR3: CASGLDRAGSPLHF
V: TRBV5-6
D: -
J: TRBJ1-6
size: -

DNA: TGCGCCAGCAGCCACACACTAGCGGGAGACGAGCAGTTCTTC
CDR3: CASSHTLAGDEQFF
V: TRBV4-3
D: TRBD2
J: TRBJ2-1
size: -

DNA: TGCGCCAGCAGCCCGCCGGGACCCACTTTAGGAGGCTACACCTTC
CDR3: CASSPPGPTLGGYTF
V: TRBV4-1
D: -
J: TRBJ1-2
size: -

DNA: TGTGCCAGCAGTTTATCGTTTGGGACAGCAAATCAGCCCCAGCATTTT
CDR3: CASSLSFGTANQPQHF
V: TRBV27
D: TRBD1
J: TRBJ1-5
size: once

DNA: TGTGCCAGTACTTACTCTGGACTCGACACTGAAGCTTTCTTT
CDR3: CASTYSGLDTEAFF
V: TRBV19
D: -
J: TRBJ1-1
size: -

DNA: TGTGCCAGTAGTGCGGGAGGTTCCTACAATGAGCAGTTCTTC
CDR3: CASSAGGSYNEQFF
V: TRBV19
D: TRBD2
J: TRBJ2-1
size: -

DNA: TGTGCCAGCAGTTTAACGGGCACTCCGGAGTATTTT
CDR3: CASSLTGTPEYF
V: TRBV27
D: -
J: TRBJ2-3
size: -

DNA: TGTGCCAGCAGGACAGGGGGCGGTGGCTACACCTTC
CDR3: CASRTGGGGYTF
V: TRBV6-5
D: TRBD1
J: TRBJ1-2
size: -

DNA: TGTGCCAGCAGCTTATCTCGAGAGAACACTGAAGCTTTCTTT
CDR3: CASSLSRENTEAFF
V: TRBV11-2
D: -
J: TRBJ1-1
size: many